A single sample is the source of the 25 T cell receptor beta chains below, sequenced in a study of cytomegalovirus exposure and HLA in healthy donors (TCRdb year 2017). The library was made by the immunoSEQ multiplex PCR assay. A mixture of 60 forward primers for TCR Vbeta segments and 13 reverse primers for TCR Jbeta segments was used in the multiplex PCR. Entries here come from immuneACCESS through TCRdb and include only in-frame sequences with V and J called. Some clones fail to appear in such tables; in the studies checked, an unresolved V gene covers under half of the shortfall, and the cause of the remainder is unknown. In this sample the table shows around 150,000 clones, roughly 80% of which occur a single time. Clones ranked in the top ten supply 3% to 4% of the sample. What was sequenced was PBMCs. All receptors derive from a human donor in good health.

The J gene is TRBJ1-1, the V gene TRBV5-1; 9 bases are a match to TRBD1. Trimming took 6 bases from V and 1 from J; bases not matched to a gene: 7. Germline CDR1 and CDR2: SGHRS and YFSETQ. The CDR3 length is 15 residues. CDR3 sequence: CASTLLTGGNTEAFF. Here the CDR3 DNA reads TGCGCCAGCACGCTGCTGACAGGGGGGAACACTGAAGCTTTCTTT. Combining the CDR3 with reference TRBV5-1 and TRBJ1-1 gives the whole variable domain KAGVTQTPRYLIKTRGQQVTLSCSPISGHRSVSWYQQTPGQGLQFLFEYFSETQRNKGNFPGRFSGRQFSNSRSEMNVSTLELGDSALYLCASTLLTGGNTEAFFGQGTRLTVV.

This clone has more than one count but fewer than ten. This chain joins TRBV4-1 and TRBJ2-3; TRBD1 might be the D (6 bases). The CDR3 is 13 amino acids. CDR1 and CDR2 from the germline V gene are MGHRA and YSYEKL. V was clipped by 3 bases and J by 3 bases, with 7 bases between them. CDR3 residues: CASSHRGTDTQYF. In DNA, the CDR3 is TGCGCCAGCAGCCACAGGGGAACAGATACGCAGTATTTT.

This clone was seen a few times. The chain uses TRBV6-5 and TRBJ1-2, with D hard to call. The germline V gene has CDR1 MNHEY and CDR2 SVGAGI. Trimming pared 6 bases from V and 3 bases from J, leaving 14 bases between. CDR3 length: 14 residues. The CDR3 spells CASSPRRSDYGYTF. CDR3 coding DNA: TGTGCCAGCAGCCCCCGTCGGTCTGACTATGGCTACACCTTC.

This sequence joins TRBV4-1 and TRBJ1-5; no clear D. In germline, CDR1 is MGHRA, CDR2 YSYEKL. V shed 1 base and J shed 3 bases, with 7 bases lying between them. The CDR3 length is 14 residues. DNA of the CDR3: TGCGCCAGCAGCCAAGGCCGGGTCAATCAGCCCCAGCATTTT. Translated, it gives CASSQGRVNQPQHF.

This clone has only one observation. The chain carries TRBV4-2 and TRBJ2-3, with D tentatively TRBD1 (6 bases). With 0 bases removed from V and 5 bases from J, the gap between germline ends came to 15 bases. The germline V gene has CDR1 LGHNA and CDR2 YNFKEQ. This CDR3 spans 16 amino acids. CDR3: CASSQDLSQGGDTQYF. CDR3 nucleotide sequence: TGTGCCAGCAGCCAAGATCTATCCCAAGGGGGAGATACGCAGTATTTT.

This chain links TRBV5-6 with TRBJ2-3, with 9 bases matching TRBD1. Germline CDR1 and CDR2: SGHDT and YYEEEE. The CDR3 is 16 residues long. The V gene end was trimmed by 4 bases and the J gene end by 1 base; junction bases not matched to a gene: 7. The CDR3 loop reads CASSPDRGAGTDTQYF. The DNA of the CDR3 is TGTGCCAGCAGCCCGGACAGGGGTGCAGGCACAGATACGCAGTATTTT.

V is TRBV28 and J is TRBJ1-1; weak D call: TRBD1 (6 bases). Looked up from germline, CDR1 is MDHEN and CDR2 is SYDVKM. This CDR3 has 17 residues. V dropped 2 bases and J dropped 3 bases, with 19 bases sitting between them. This CDR3 is CASSLPSWGGGDTEAFF. The DNA for the CDR3 is TGTGCCAGCAGTTTACCGAGTTGGGGGGGCGGGGACACTGAAGCTTTCTTT.

The V call is TRBV5-5, the J call TRBJ1-1; TRBD1 matches 8 bases. The CDR3 spans 14 residues. CDR1 and CDR2 from the germline V gene are SGHKS and YYEKEE (reference sequence). Trimming took 0 bases from V and 4 from J; bases not matched to a gene: 2. The CDR3 DNA is TGTGCCAGCAGCTTGGGACAGGGGATCACTGAAGCTTTCTTT. It translates to CASSLGQGITEAFF.

J is TRBJ2-1 and V is TRBV4-3; TRBD2 aligns across 12 bases. Germline loops: CDR1 LGHNA, CDR2 YSLEER. Trimming removed 1 base from V and 5 bases from J; junction bases left unmatched: 3. This CDR3 comprises 16 residues. The CDR3 sequence: CASSQALAGGDNEQFF. The CDR3 DNA reads TGCGCCAGCAGCCAAGCCCTAGCGGGGGGGGACAATGAGCAGTTCTTC.

This clone was detected a few times. This chain connects TRBV2 to TRBJ2-7; 8 bases match TRBD1. Trimming cost V 6 bases and J 3 bases; bases outside gene matches: 13. Germline assignment: CDR1 SNHLY and CDR2 FYNNEI. The CDR3 consists of 16 residues. This CDR3 reads CASRGGGQGRDYEQYF. In DNA form, the CDR3 reads TGTGCCAGCAGGGGTGGTGGACAGGGAAGAGACTACGAGCAGTACTTC.

The chain links TRBV4-1 to TRBJ1-3, with D perhaps TRBD1 (5 bases). The CDR3 extends over 16 amino acids. Germline-derived CDR1 and CDR2 are MGHRA and YSYEKL. The V end lost 0 bases, the J end lost 2 bases, and 11 bases lay between the germline ends. The chain's CDR3 is CASSQDHGTAGNTIYF. The DNA of the CDR3 is TGCGCCAGCAGCCAAGACCATGGGACTGCTGGAAACACCATATATTTT.

V usage is TRBV6-5 and J usage is TRBJ2-1; D is uncertain. This CDR3 is built from 12 residues. The germline V and J ends were trimmed by 6 bases and 5 bases, with 8 bases remaining between them. Germline V gives CDR1 MNHEY, CDR2 SVGAGI. The CDR3: CASSLSHNEQFF. Here the CDR3 DNA reads TGTGCCAGCAGCCTTTCTCACAATGAGCAGTTCTTC.

The chain has TRBV7-2 and TRBJ2-1; 8 nucleotides align to TRBD2. CDR1 is SGHTA, CDR2 FQGNSA, per germline. V lost 2 bases to trimming and J lost 7 bases; unmatched junction nucleotides: 10. This CDR3 is 16 amino acids long. CDR3 DNA sequence: TGTGCCAGCAGCTTACGTGGAGCGGGAGTGAGGAATGAGCAGTTCTTC. This gives the protein CASSLRGAGVRNEQFF.

V usage is TRBV6-6 and J usage is TRBJ2-1, with 8 bases matching TRBD2. The germline CDR1 and CDR2 sequences are MNHNY and SVGAGI (reference sequence). CDR3 length: 15 amino acids. With V trimmed by 4 bases and J by 3 bases, 5 bases remained unmatched. This CDR3 is CASSSGGPDYNEQFF. DNA of the CDR3: TGTGCCAGCAGTTCGGGGGGGCCCGACTACAATGAGCAGTTCTTC.

This clone has a single count. This chain uses TRBV10-2 with TRBJ2-7; D gene uncertain. Trimming removed 7 bases at V and 4 bases at J, with 17 bases between. Germline V gene data show CDR1 as WSHSY and CDR2 as SAAADI. CDR3 length: 14 residues. The DNA for the CDR3 is TGCGCCAGCAAAAGGTCCCTAAAGAGGTACGAGCAGTACTTC. Its translation is CASKRSLKRYEQYF.

This chain uses TRBV19 with TRBJ1-2; TRBD1 matches at 7 bases. V lost 3 bases to trimming and J lost 2 bases; unmatched junction nucleotides: 9. CDR1 and CDR2 (germline): LNHDA, SQIVND (reference sequence). This CDR3 has 16 amino acids. The CDR3 is CASSIATGTRNYGYTF. In DNA, the CDR3 is TGTGCCAGTAGTATCGCGACAGGGACTAGAAACTATGGCTACACCTTC.

This chain connects TRBV6-5 to TRBJ2-1; TRBD2 is a possible D gene (6 bases). Between the trimmed V and J ends, which lost 3 bases and 5 bases, there was a span of 11 bases. This CDR3 is 14 amino acids long. Per germline, CDR1 MNHEY and CDR2 SVGAGI. CDR3 in DNA: TGTGCCAGCAGTTATTCATGGGGGGACAATGAGCAGTTCTTC. As protein: CASSYSWGDNEQFF.

The chain joins TRBV30 to TRBJ2-5, with TRBD2 matching 14 bases. After removal of 6 bases from V and 7 bases from J, the junction contained 10 bases not matched to a gene. From germline, CDR1 is GTSNPN and CDR2 SVGIG (reference sequence). The CDR3 is made up of 15 amino acids. The CDR3 protein is CACRPGTSGGVTQYF. The CDR3 DNA is TGTGCCTGCCGTCCCGGGACTAGCGGGGGAGTGACCCAGTACTTC.

In its sample, this clone was seen once. The gene calls are TRBV7-9 and TRBJ2-5; 7 bases agree with TRBD1. Matching the DNA end better, TRBJ2-7 makes the J call doubtful. There are 13 residues in the CDR3. CDR1 and CDR2 (germline): SEHNR, FQNEAQ (reference sequence). CDR3 sequence: CASSRRDSYEQYF. The CDR3 DNA reads TGTGCCAGCAGCCGCCGGGACAGTTACGAGCAGTACTTC.

This chain joins TRBV7-8 and TRBJ1-1; tentatively, D is TRBD1 (6 bases). Trimming took off 0 bases at V and 8 bases at J, with 19 bases between the two ends. In germline, CDR1 is SGHVS, CDR2 FQNEAQ. The CDR3 is made up of 16 amino acids. The CDR3 loop is CASSLANPKTGDEAFF. CDR3 DNA sequence: TGTGCCAGCAGCTTAGCCAACCCCAAGACAGGAGACGAAGCTTTCTTT. The complete variable domain, with remaining parts taken from reference TRBV7-8 and TRBJ1-1, reads GAGVSQSPRYKVAKRGQDVALRCDPISGHVSLFWYQQALGQGPEFLTYFQNEAQLDKSGLPSDRFFAERPEGSVSTLKIQRTQQEDSAVYLCASSLANPKTGDEAFFGQGTRLTVV.

This chain joins TRBV7-2 and TRBJ2-2; the D gene is possibly TRBD2 (6 bases). With 6 bases removed from V and 7 bases from J, the gap between germline ends came to 15 bases. This CDR3 comprises 14 residues. In germline, CDR1 is SGHTA, CDR2 FQGNSA. In nucleotides, the CDR3 is TGTGCCAGCAGGGGTCTAGGGAGGAACGGGGAGCTGTTTTTT. Protein sequence: CASRGLGRNGELFF.

The chain links TRBV19 to TRBJ2-7; D possibly corresponds to TRBD1 (5 bases). V was cut by 6 bases and J by 4 bases, with 13 bases left in between. The CDR3 has 13 residues. Looked up from germline, CDR1 is LNHDA and CDR2 is SQIVND (reference sequence). DNA for the CDR3: TGTGCCAGTAGCACGAACGCAGGGTACGAGCAGTACTTC. This encodes CASSTNAGYEQYF.

The rearrangement links TRBV30 to TRBJ2-7, with TRBD2 identical over 8 bases. Germline V lookup: CDR1 GTSNPN, CDR2 SVGIG (reference sequence). This CDR3 contains 17 residues. Trimming removed 0 bases from V and 0 bases from J; junction bases left unmatched: 10. The CDR3 coding sequence is TGTGCCTGGAGTGTACGTTTTACGGGGGGGTTCTCCTACGAGCAGTACTTC. It specifies CAWSVRFTGGFSYEQYF. Full variable domain (missing parts from reference TRBV30 and TRBJ2-7): SQTIHQWPATLVQPVGSPLSLECTVEGTSNPNLYWYRQAAGRGLQLLFYSVGIGQISSEVPQNLSASRPQDRQFILSSKKLLLSDSGFYLCAWSVRFTGGFSYEQYFGPGTRLTVT.

CDR3 in amino acids: CASTYGIRHLPYGYTF. The DNA for the CDR3 is TGTGCCAGCACTTACGGCATCAGGCATTTGCCGTATGGCTACACCTTC. The V gene is TRBV21-1, the J gene TRBJ1-2; no DNA check was done on the table's D call, TRBD1. TRBV21-1 is a recognized pseudogene. The length of the CDR3 is 16 residues.

The chain links TRBV2 to TRBJ2-1, with 9 bases identical to TRBD2. CDR3 length equals 13 residues. Germline V gene lookup returns CDR1 SNHLY and CDR2 FYNNEI. Trimming took 4 bases from V and 7 from J; bases not matched to a gene: 2. The chain's CDR3 is CASSVLAGNEQFF. CDR3 DNA sequence: TGTGCCAGCAGTGTCCTAGCGGGAAATGAGCAGTTCTTC.